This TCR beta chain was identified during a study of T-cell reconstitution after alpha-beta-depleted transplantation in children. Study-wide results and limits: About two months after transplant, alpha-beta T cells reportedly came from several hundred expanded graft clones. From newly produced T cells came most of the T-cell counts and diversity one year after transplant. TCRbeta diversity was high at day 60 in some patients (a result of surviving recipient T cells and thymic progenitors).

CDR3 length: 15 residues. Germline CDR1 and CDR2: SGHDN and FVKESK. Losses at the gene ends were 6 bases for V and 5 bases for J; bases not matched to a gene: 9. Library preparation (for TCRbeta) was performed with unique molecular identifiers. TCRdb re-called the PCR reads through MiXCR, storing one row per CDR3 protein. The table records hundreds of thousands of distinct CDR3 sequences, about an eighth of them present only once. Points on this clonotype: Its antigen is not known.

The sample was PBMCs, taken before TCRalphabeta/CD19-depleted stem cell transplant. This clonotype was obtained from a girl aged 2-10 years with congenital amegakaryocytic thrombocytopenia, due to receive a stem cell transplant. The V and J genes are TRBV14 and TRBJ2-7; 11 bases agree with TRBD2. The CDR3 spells CASSRLAGTIHEQYF. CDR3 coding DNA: TGTGCCAGCAGTAGACTAGCGGGAACCATCCACGAGCAGTACTTC.